The 27 T cell receptor beta chains presented below share a single source sample, sequenced in a study of beta chain features in type 1 diabetes. Study-wide results and caveats: The study found moderately but significantly shorter TCRB CDR3s in all four CD4+ subsets of Type 1 diabetes patients.

Expressed TCRB transcripts were sequenced because the entire RNA isolate underwent reverse transcription. Produced via immunoSEQ multiplex PCR; TCRdb's table is partial and in-frame only. The table includes about 150,000 clones, less than 9.5% detected once. What these receptors recognize is not known. The material sequenced was central memory CD4+ T cells from blood. All receptors come from a woman in her thirties or forties with type 1 diabetes.

Only a few counts were recorded for this clone. This rearrangement joins TRBV4-2 to TRBJ1-2; 7 bases match TRBD1. CDR1 is LGHNA, CDR2 YNFKEQ, per germline. The CDR3 spans 13 residues. The J segment lost 8 bases and the V segment lost 4 bases, leaving 7 bases of the junction unmatched. In DNA form, the CDR3 reads TGTGCCAGCAGCCTGAGACAGGGATGGGGCTACACCTTC. This codes for CASSLRQGWGYTF.

V gene TRBV21-1 combines with J gene TRBJ1-6; the table gives TRBD1 as D, unverified against the DNA. TRBV21-1 is a pseudogene locus. The CDR3 totals 17 residues. Written as DNA, the CDR3 is TGTGCCAGCAGCAAAGATAATTGGACAGTACCTAATTCACCCCTCCACTTT. Protein product: CASSKDNWTVPNSPLHF.

This clone showed up just a few times. V usage is TRBV4-2 and J usage is TRBJ2-1; 10 bases are shared with TRBD1. This CDR3 has 19 amino acids. Germline CDR1 and CDR2: LGHNA and YNFKEQ. The J segment lost 0 bases and the V segment lost 3 bases, leaving 11 bases of the junction unmatched. Here the CDR3 reads CASSQTGTGVGGSYNEQFF. Written as DNA, the CDR3 is TGTGCCAGCAGCCAGACCGGGACAGGGGTTGGGGGCTCCTACAATGAGCAGTTCTTC.

The rearrangement uses TRBV6-6 and TRBJ1-1; 7 bases agree with TRBD1. With 0 bases clipped from V and 1 base from J, the junction kept 5 bases outside the gene matches. Germline loops: CDR1 MNHNY, CDR2 SVGAGI (reference sequence). The CDR3 spans 16 residues. The CDR3 spells CASSYSRGTANTEAFF. CDR3 in DNA: TGTGCCAGCAGTTACTCGAGAGGGACAGCGAACACTGAAGCTTTCTTT.

This clone was found many times. The CDR3 loop is CASSQDPLAGGPHEQFF. CDR3 sequence (DNA): TGCGCCAGCAGCCAAGATCCGCTAGCGGGTGGCCCCCATGAGCAGTTCTTC. The chain uses TRBV4-3 and TRBJ2-1; the match to TRBD2 covers 8 bases. Per the germline V gene, CDR1 is LGHNA and CDR2 is YSLEER. The CDR3 totals 17 residues. Unmatched junction bases numbered 12, after V lost 0 bases and J lost 8 bases.

This clone was picked up a small number of times. V is TRBV25-1 and J is TRBJ2-2, with 9 bases identical to TRBD1. The CDR3 has 13 amino acids. Losses at the gene ends were 8 bases for V and 3 bases for J; bases not matched to a gene: 1. Germline V gene sequence: CDR1 MGHDK, CDR2 SYGVNS. The CDR3 region has the DNA TGTGCCAGCCGGGACAGGGACACCGGGGAGCTGTTTTTT. As protein: CASRDRDTGELFF.

The chain recombines TRBV2 with TRBJ1-2; D is possibly TRBD1 (6 bases). The V gene lost 4 bases and the J gene lost 8 bases, with 20 bases spanning the gap. The CDR3 runs 15 residues. Germline CDR1 reads SNHLY; CDR2 reads FYNNEI. In DNA form, the CDR3 reads TGTGCCAGCAGTGTTGCACTGGGGGCCCTTGACGGCTACACCTTC. It is translated as CASSVALGALDGYTF. The full variable domain, rest sourced from reference TRBV2 and TRBJ1-2, is EPEVTQTPSHQVTQMGQEVILRCVPISNHLYFYWYRQILGQKVEFLVSFYNNEISEKSEIFDDQFSVERPDGSNFTLKIRSTKLEDSAMYFCASSVALGALDGYTFGSGTRLTVV.

The V call is TRBV28, the J call TRBJ1-1, with unresolved D. Germline-derived CDR1 and CDR2 are MDHEN and SYDVKM. Trimming removed 3 bases at V and 0 bases at J, with 17 bases between. The CDR3 totals 17 residues. In DNA, the CDR3 is TGTGCCAGCAGTTTTCTCAGGCGCAGCCTTATGAACACTGAAGCTTTCTTT. Translated, it gives CASSFLRRSLMNTEAFF. Full variable domain (rest looked up from reference TRBV28 and TRBJ1-1): DVKVTQSSRYLVKRTGEKVFLECVQDMDHENMFWYRQDPGLGLRLIYFSYDVKMKEKGDIPEGYSVSREKKERFSLILESASTNQTSMYLCASSFLRRSLMNTEAFFGQGTRLTVV.

This chain's CDR3 is CASSKQTSGGNYEQYF. The CDR3, as DNA: TGTGCCAGCAGCAAGCAGACTAGCGGGGGAAATTACGAGCAGTACTTC. The rearrangement uses TRBV21-1 and TRBJ2-7; the tabulated D call, TRBD2, remains unverified against the DNA. TRBV21-1 is given as a pseudogene. The CDR3 runs to 16 residues.

The chain links TRBV11-2 to TRBJ2-3; the D gene is possibly TRBD2 (7 bases). Trimming removed 3 bases from V and 5 bases from J, with 15 bases in between. CDR3 length equals 15 residues. CDR1 is SGHAT and CDR2 is FQNNGV in the germline V gene. Here the CDR3 DNA reads TGTGCCAGCAGCTTTGGAGGGGGGGGGATAGATACGCAGTATTTT. Translating it yields CASSFGGGGIDTQYF.

CDR3 in amino acids: CASSLGGGRYNEQFF. The CDR3, as DNA: TGTGCCAGCAGCTTGGGGGGAGGACGGTACAATGAGCAGTTCTTC. V usage is TRBV5-5 and J usage is TRBJ2-1; D may be TRBD2 (6 bases). Trimming cost V 0 bases and J 4 bases, with 11 bases left between them. Germline assignment: CDR1 SGHKS and CDR2 YYEKEE (reference sequence). This CDR3 is 15 amino acids long.

V and J are TRBV29-1 and TRBJ2-1; 7 bases fit TRBD1. Trimming at V came to 7 bases and at J to 6 bases, leaving 3 bases not matched to a gene. Germline V CDR1 and CDR2: SQVTM, ANQGSEA. The CDR3 is 11 residues long. CDR3 in DNA: TGCAGCGCGAACAGGGGCAATGAGCAGTTCTTC. This codes for CSANRGNEQFF.

Many counts were recorded for this clone. The V gene is TRBV7-9, the J gene TRBJ2-7; no reliable D call. The CDR3 consists of 16 residues. V was clipped by 1 base and J by 2 bases, with 15 bases between them. The germline V gene encodes CDR1 SEHNR and CDR2 FQNEAQ (reference sequence). CDR3 DNA: TGTGCCAGCAGCTTAGGAGGCGGCAGCATCGCCTACGAGCAGTACTTC. Amino acids: CASSLGGGSIAYEQYF.

As DNA, the CDR3 is TGTGCCAGCAGCTTCCCGGGACAGGGGTTTGAAAAACTGTTTTTT. Protein: CASSFPGQGFEKLFF. The J gene is TRBJ1-4, the V gene TRBV7-9, with 10 bases identical to TRBD1. The CDR3 is made up of 15 amino acids. Germline V gene sequence: CDR1 SEHNR, CDR2 FQNEAQ (reference sequence). J lost 7 bases, V lost 3 bases, and 5 bases had no gene match.

This chain connects TRBV4-1 to TRBJ1-1; 7 bases agree with TRBD1. The CDR3 runs to 15 residues. V shed 1 base and J 3 bases; nucleotides not matched to a gene: 5. Germline CDR1 reads MGHRA; CDR2 reads YSYEKL. CDR3 sequence (DNA): TGCGCCAGCAGCCAAGCCTCAGGGGGATACACTGAAGCTTTCTTT. It codes for CASSQASGGYTEAFF.

At least ten counts were recorded for this clone. The chain is built from TRBV5-1 and TRBJ2-1; TRBD1 might be the D (6 bases). The CDR3 consists of 15 residues. Deletions cut 0 bases from V and 2 bases from J, with 9 bases between. CDR1 is SGHRS, CDR2 YFSETQ, per germline. The CDR3 bases are TGCGCCAGCAGCTTGGTCGGGACACCCTACAATGAGCAGTTCTTC. Amino acid sequence: CASSLVGTPYNEQFF. The whole variable domain, filled in from reference TRBV5-1 and TRBJ2-1, reads KAGVTQTPRYLIKTRGQQVTLSCSPISGHRSVSWYQQTPGQGLQFLFEYFSETQRNKGNFPGRFSGRQFSNSRSEMNVSTLELGDSALYLCASSLVGTPYNEQFFGPGTRLTVL.

In nucleotides, the CDR3 is TGTGCCAGTAGTATAGGCGGCGGTACCTACAATGAGCAGTTCTTC. Amino acid sequence: CASSIGGGTYNEQFF. The chain carries TRBV19 and TRBJ2-1; D not certain. V lost 1 base to trimming and J lost 2 bases, with 9 bases between them. Germline CDR1 LNHDA, CDR2 SQIVND (reference sequence). The CDR3 is made up of 15 amino acids.

For the CDR3, the DNA is TGTGCCTGGAGTGTAGGACAGGGCCCCACAGATACGCAGTATTTT. It translates to CAWSVGQGPTDTQYF. V usage is TRBV30 and J usage is TRBJ2-3; TRBD1 matches 8 bases. The germline CDR1 and CDR2 sequences are GTSNPN and SVGIG (reference sequence). The CDR3 covers 15 residues. Trimming at V came to 0 bases and at J to 2 bases, leaving 4 bases not matched to a gene.

The chain's CDR3 is CASRTGDTGELFF. DNA for the CDR3: TGTGCCAGCAGGACAGGGGACACCGGGGAGCTGTTTTTT. The chain is built from TRBV6-5 and TRBJ2-2, with 8 bases identical to TRBD1. Trimming took 6 bases from V and 3 from J; bases not matched to a gene: 0. The V gene's germline CDR1 is MNHEY and CDR2 SVGAGI. The CDR3 runs 13 residues.

The sample holds a few counts of this clone. The chain uses TRBV21-1 and TRBJ1-2; TRBD1, the D gene given by the table, was not confirmed from the DNA. TRBV21-1 is shown as a pseudogene. This CDR3 has 14 residues. CDR3 region: CASSKVGTGCCYTF. The CDR3 DNA reads as TGTGCCAGCAGCAAAGTGGGGACAGGTTGCTGCTACACCTTC.

The chain uses TRBV29-1 and TRBJ2-3; TRBD1 aligns across 8 bases. This CDR3 contains 13 residues. V shed 5 bases, J shed 8 bases, and the junction held 9 bases outside the gene matches. Germline V gene lookup returns CDR1 SQVTM and CDR2 ANQGSEA. CDR3 region: CSVPSQGEVTQYF. The CDR3 bases are TGCAGCGTTCCCTCACAGGGGGAAGTTACGCAGTATTTT.

This clone appeared a few times. The CDR3 nucleotides read TGCGCCAGCAGCTCTACTTCCGGACAGAACACTGAAGCTTTCTTT. It translates to CASSSTSGQNTEAFF. V gene TRBV5-1 combines with J gene TRBJ1-1, with D possibly being TRBD1 (5 bases). The germline V gene encodes CDR1 SGHRS and CDR2 YFSETQ. Trimming took 3 bases from V and 1 from J, leaving 13 bases between them. The CDR3 runs to 15 residues.

This clone has just a few counts. This chain links TRBV27 with TRBJ2-7; D gene ambiguous. V was clipped by 4 bases and J by 3 bases, with 4 bases between them. CDR1 MNHEY and CDR2 SMNVEV come from the germline V gene (reference sequence). The length of the CDR3 is 11 residues. CDR3 sequence: CASSSFYEQYF. The DNA for the CDR3 is TGTGCCAGCAGTTCCTTCTACGAGCAGTACTTC.

This clone was counted only a few times. The chain employs TRBV5-4 and TRBJ2-1; D remains ambiguous. This CDR3 is 14 amino acids long. V was pared by 0 bases and J by 3 bases, with 7 bases between. In germline, CDR1 is SGHNT, CDR2 YYREEE (reference sequence). Written as DNA, the CDR3 is TGTGCCAGCAGCTTGGCTGGGCTCTACAATGAGCAGTTCTTC. Translation: CASSLAGLYNEQFF.

This clone occurred many times. The chain carries TRBV14 and TRBJ1-2; D is undetermined. V shed 1 base and J shed 4 bases, with 16 bases lying between them. Germline-derived CDR1 and CDR2 are SGHDN and FVKESK. This CDR3 region has 16 residues. CDR3 sequence reads: CASSQAGSQAIYGYTF. The CDR3 DNA is TGTGCCAGCAGCCAAGCGGGATCCCAAGCGATCTATGGCTACACCTTC.

This clone is a singleton in its sample. The chain has TRBV11-2 and TRBJ1-2; 9 positions match TRBD1. V shed 5 bases, J shed 10 bases, and the junction held 8 bases outside the gene matches. Germline V gene data show CDR1 as SGHAT and CDR2 as FQNNGV. The CDR3 contains 13 residues. The CDR3 region is CASSPGTGRDYTF. The CDR3 DNA reads TGTGCCAGCAGCCCAGGGACAGGGAGAGACTACACCTTC.

This clone was counted between two and nine times. The chain joins TRBV7-2 to TRBJ1-5; tentatively, D is TRBD1 (5 bases). The CDR3 is made up of 17 amino acids. Trimming took off 5 bases at V and 1 base at J, with 18 bases between the two ends. Looked up from germline, CDR1 is SGHTA and CDR2 is FQGNSA. The CDR3 nucleotides are TGTGCCAGCAGCCGAACCGACATTTGGACAAGCAATCAGCCCCAGCATTTT. Translated, it gives CASSRTDIWTSNQPQHF.